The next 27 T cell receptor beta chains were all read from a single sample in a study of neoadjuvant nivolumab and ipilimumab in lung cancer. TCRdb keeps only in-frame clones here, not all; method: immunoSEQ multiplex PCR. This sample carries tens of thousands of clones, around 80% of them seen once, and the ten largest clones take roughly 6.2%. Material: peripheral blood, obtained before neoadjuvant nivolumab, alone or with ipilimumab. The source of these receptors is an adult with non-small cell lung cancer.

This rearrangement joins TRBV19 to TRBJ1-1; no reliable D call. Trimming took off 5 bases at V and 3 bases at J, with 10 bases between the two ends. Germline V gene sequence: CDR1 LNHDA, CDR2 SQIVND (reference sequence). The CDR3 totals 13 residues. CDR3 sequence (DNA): TGTGCCAGTAGTGTTCGATGGGACACTGAAGCTTTCTTT. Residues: CASSVRWDTEAFF.

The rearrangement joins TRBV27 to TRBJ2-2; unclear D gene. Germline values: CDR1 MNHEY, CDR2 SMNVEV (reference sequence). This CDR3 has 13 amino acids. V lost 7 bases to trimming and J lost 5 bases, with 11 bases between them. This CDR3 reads CASTTGGTGELFF. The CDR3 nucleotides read TGTGCCAGCACCACGGGCGGAACCGGGGAGCTGTTTTTT.

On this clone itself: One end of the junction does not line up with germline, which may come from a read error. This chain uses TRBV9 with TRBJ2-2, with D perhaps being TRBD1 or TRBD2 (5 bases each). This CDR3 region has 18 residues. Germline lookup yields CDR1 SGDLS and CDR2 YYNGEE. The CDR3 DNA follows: TGTGCCAGCAGCGTAGGCCCTTGGAGCGGACCTGACACCGGGGCGCTGTTTTTT. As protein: CASSVGPWSGPDTGALFF.

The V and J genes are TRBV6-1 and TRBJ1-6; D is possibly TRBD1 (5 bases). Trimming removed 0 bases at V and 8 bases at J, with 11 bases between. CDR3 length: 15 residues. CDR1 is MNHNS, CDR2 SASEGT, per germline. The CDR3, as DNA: TGTGCCAGCAGTGAAGCCGGGACGGTTTATTCACCCCTCCACTTT. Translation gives CASSEAGTVYSPLHF.

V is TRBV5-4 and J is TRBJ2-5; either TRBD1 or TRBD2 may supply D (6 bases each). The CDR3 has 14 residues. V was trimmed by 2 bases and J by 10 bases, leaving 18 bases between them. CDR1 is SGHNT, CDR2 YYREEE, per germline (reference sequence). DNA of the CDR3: TGTGCCAGCAGCTTTTCCGGGGAGGCAGGGGTCCAGTACTTC. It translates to CASSFSGEAGVQYF. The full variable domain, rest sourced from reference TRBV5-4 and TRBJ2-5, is ETGVTQSPTHLIKTRGQQVTLRCSSQSGHNTVSWYQQALGQGPQFIFQYYREEENGRGNFPPRFSGLQFPNYSSELNVNALELDDSALYLCASSFSGEAGVQYFGPGTRLLVL.

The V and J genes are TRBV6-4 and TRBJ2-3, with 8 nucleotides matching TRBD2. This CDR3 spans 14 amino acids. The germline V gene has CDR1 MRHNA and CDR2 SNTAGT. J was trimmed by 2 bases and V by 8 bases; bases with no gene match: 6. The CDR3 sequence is CASSTSDNTDTQYF. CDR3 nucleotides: TGTGCCAGCTCGACTAGCGATAACACAGATACGCAGTATTTT.

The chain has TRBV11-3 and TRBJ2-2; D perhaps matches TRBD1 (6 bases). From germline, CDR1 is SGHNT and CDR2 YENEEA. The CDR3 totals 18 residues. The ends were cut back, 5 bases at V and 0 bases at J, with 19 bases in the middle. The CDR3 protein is CASSIGWKTGANTGELFF. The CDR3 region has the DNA TGTGCCAGCAGCATAGGATGGAAGACAGGCGCGAACACCGGGGAGCTGTTTTTT.

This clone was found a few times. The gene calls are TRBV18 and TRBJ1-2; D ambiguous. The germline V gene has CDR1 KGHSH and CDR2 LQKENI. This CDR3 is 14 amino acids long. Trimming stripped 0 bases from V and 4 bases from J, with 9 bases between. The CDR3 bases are TGTGCCAGCTCACCACCCGGACGATCCTATGGCTACACCTTC. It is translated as CASSPPGRSYGYTF.

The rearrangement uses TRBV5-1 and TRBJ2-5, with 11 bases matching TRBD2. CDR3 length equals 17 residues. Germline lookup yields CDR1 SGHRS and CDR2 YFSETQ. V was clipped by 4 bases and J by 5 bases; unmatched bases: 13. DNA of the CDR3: TGCGCCAGCAGCCCGGGACTAGCGGAGGGCCTGGCGGAGACCCAGTACTTC. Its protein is CASSPGLAEGLAETQYF. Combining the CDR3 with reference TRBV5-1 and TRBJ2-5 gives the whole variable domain KAGVTQTPRYLIKTRGQQVTLSCSPISGHRSVSWYQQTPGQGLQFLFEYFSETQRNKGNFPGRFSGRQFSNSRSEMNVSTLELGDSALYLCASSPGLAEGLAETQYFGPGTRLLVL.

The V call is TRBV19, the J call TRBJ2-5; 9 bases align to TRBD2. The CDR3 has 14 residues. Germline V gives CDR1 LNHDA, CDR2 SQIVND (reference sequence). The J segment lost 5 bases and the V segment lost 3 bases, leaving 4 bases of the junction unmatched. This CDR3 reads CASSMRTSAETQYF. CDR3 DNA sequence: TGTGCCAGTAGTATGCGGACTAGCGCGGAGACCCAGTACTTC.

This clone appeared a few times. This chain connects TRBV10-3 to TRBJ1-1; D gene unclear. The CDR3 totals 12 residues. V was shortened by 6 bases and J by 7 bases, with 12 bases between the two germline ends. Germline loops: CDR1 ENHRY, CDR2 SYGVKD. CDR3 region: CAISDESSEAFF. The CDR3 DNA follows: TGTGCCATCAGCGATGAATCTAGTGAAGCTTTCTTT.

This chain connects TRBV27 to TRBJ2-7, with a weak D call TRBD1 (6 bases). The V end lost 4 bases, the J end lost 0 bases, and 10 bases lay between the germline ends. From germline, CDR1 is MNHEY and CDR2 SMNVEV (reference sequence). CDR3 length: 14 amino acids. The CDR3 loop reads CASSSWDNSYEQYF. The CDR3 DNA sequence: TGTGCCAGCAGTTCTTGGGACAACTCCTACGAGCAGTACTTC.

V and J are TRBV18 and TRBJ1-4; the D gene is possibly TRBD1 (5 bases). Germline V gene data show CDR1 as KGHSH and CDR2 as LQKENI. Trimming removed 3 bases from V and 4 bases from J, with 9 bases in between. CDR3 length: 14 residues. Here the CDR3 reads CASSPQGFNEKLFF. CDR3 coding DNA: TGTGCCAGCTCACCGCAGGGATTTAATGAAAAACTGTTTTTT.

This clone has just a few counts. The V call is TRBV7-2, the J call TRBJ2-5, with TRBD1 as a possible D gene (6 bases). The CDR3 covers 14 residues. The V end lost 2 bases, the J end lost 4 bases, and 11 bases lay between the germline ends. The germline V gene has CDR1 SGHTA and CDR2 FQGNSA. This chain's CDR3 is CASSLIQGTETQYF. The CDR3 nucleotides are TGTGCCAGCAGCTTAATACAGGGTACAGAGACCCAGTACTTC. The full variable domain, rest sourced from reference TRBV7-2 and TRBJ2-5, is GAGVSQSPSNKVTEKGKDVELRCDPISGHTALYWYRQSLGQGLEFLIYFQGNSAPDKSGLPSDRFSAERTGGSVSTLTIQRTQQEDSAVYLCASSLIQGTETQYFGPGTRLLVL.

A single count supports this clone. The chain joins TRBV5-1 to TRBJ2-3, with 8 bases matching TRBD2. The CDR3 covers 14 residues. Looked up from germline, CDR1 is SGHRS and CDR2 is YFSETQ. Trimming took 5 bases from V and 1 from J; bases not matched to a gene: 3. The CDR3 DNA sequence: TGCGCCAGCAGGGTAGCGGGGCGCACAGATACGCAGTATTTT. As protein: CASRVAGRTDTQYF.

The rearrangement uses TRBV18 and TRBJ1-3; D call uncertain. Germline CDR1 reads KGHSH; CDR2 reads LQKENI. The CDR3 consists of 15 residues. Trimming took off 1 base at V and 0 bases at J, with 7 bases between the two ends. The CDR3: CASSPLPDSGNTIYF. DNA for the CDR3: TGTGCCAGCTCACCACTCCCCGACTCTGGAAACACCATATATTTT.

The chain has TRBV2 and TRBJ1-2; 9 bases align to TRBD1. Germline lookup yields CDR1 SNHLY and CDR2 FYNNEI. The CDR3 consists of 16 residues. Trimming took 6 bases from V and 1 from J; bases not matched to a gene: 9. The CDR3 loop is CASRRGGQGLNYGYTF. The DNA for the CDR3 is TGTGCCAGCAGAAGGGGGGGACAGGGCCTTAACTATGGCTACACCTTC.

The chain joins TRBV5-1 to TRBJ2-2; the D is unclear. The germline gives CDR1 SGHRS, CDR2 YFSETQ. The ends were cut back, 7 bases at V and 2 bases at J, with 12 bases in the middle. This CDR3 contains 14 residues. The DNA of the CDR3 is TGCGCCAGCGCTCCTGGAACTAACACCGGGGAGCTGTTTTTT. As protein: CASAPGTNTGELFF.

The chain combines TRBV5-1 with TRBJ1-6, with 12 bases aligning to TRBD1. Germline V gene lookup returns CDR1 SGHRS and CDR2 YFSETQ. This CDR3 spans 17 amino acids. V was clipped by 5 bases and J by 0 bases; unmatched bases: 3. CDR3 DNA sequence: TGCGCCAGCAGAGGGACAGGGGGCTTCTCCTATAATTCACCCCTCCACTTT. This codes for CASRGTGGFSYNSPLHF.

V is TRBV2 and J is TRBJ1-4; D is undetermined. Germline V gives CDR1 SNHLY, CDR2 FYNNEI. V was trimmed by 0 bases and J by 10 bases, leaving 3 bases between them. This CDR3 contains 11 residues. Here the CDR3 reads CASSEARKLFF. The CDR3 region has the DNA TGTGCCAGCAGTGAAGCTAGAAAACTGTTTTTT.

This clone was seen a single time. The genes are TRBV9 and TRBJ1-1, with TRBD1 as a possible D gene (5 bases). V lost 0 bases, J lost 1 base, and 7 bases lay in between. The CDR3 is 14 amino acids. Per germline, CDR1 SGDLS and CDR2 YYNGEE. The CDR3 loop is CASSVGGTNTEAFF. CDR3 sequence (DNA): TGTGCCAGCAGCGTAGGGGGGACGAACACTGAAGCTTTCTTT.

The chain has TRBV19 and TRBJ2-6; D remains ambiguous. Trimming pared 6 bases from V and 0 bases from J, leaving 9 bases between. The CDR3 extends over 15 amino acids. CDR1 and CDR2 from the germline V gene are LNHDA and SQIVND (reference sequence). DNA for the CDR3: TGTGCCAGTAGCTCCGGGTCCTCTGGGGCCAACGTCCTGACTTTC. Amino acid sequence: CASSSGSSGANVLTF.

In DNA form, the CDR3 reads TGCGCCAGCAGCCAAGATAGAGAGACAGGGCCTGAAAAACTGTTTTTT. It is translated as CASSQDRETGPEKLFF. The chain recombines TRBV4-1 with TRBJ1-4, with TRBD1 identical over 7 bases. J gave up 7 bases and V 0 bases, and 8 bases lay outside the gene matches. The CDR3 totals 16 residues. Germline V gene data show CDR1 as MGHRA and CDR2 as YSYEKL.

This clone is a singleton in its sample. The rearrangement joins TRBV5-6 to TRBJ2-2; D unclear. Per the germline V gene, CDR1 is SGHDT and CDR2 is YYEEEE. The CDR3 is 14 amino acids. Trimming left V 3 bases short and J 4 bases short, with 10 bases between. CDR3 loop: CASSSWVLTGELFF. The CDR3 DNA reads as TGTGCCAGCAGCTCTTGGGTCCTCACCGGGGAGCTGTTTTTT.

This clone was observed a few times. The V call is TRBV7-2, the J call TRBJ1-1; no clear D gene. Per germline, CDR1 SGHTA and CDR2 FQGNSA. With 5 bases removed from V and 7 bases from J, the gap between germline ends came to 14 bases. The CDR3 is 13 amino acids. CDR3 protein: CASSLLSRGEAFF. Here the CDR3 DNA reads TGTGCCAGCAGCCTCCTTTCTCGGGGTGAAGCTTTCTTT.

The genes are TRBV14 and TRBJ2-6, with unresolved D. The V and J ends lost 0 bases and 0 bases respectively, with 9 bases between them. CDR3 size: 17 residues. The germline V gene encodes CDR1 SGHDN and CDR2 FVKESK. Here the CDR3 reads CASSQEFRSSGANVLTF. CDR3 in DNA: TGTGCCAGCAGCCAAGAATTTCGGAGCTCTGGGGCCAACGTCCTGACTTTC.

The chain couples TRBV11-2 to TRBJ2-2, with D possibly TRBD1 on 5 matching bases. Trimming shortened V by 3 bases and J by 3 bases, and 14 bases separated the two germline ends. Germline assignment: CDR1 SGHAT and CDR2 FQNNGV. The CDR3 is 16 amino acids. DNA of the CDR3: TGTGCCAGCAGCTTTTCTACAGGCCCTTACACCGGGGAGCTGTTTTTT. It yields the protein CASSFSTGPYTGELFF.